The rows below give T cell receptor beta chains drawn from one sample of a study of blood T cell repertoires in COVID-19. Sequencing used immunoSEQ multiplex PCR; TCRdb keeps in-frame clones, though not all of them. The sample records 120,000 or so clones, roughly 90% being singletons. The source material was peripheral blood. Receptors were obtained from a man aged 50 or older with acute or convalescent COVID-19. Each CDR3 is given with its conserved first and last residue. A D gene is named only where the DNA matches it firmly. Size values are once, few and many counts, or a class for expanded clones, and some rows have none.

TRBD1	TRBJ2-3	TRBV30	NA	CAWSVPDRVTDTQYF	TGTGCCTGGAGTGTACCCGACAGGGTTACAGATACGCAGTATTTT
NA	TRBJ2-1	TRBV4-2	NA	CASSQGSQGFYNEQFF	TGTGCCAGCAGCCAAGGTTCCCAGGGGTTTTACAATGAGCAGTTCTTC
NA	TRBJ1-1	TRBV19	NA	CASTVAGVTEAFF	TGTGCCAGTACGGTCGCAGGGGTTACTGAAGCTTTCTTT
TRBD1	TRBJ2-3	TRBV6-4	NA	CASSHRWTGSTDTQYF	TGTGCCAGCAGTCACCGCTGGACAGGGAGCACAGATACGCAGTATTTT
TRBD1	TRBJ2-2	TRBV15	NA	CATSRGQQNTGELFF	TGTGCCACCAGCAGGGGACAGCAGAACACCGGGGAGCTGTTTTTT
NA	TRBJ1-1	TRBV29-1	once	CSSAGLGTEAFF	TGCAGCTCGGCCGGGTTGGGTACTGAAGCTTTCTTT
NA	TRBJ1-2	TRBV6-2/TRBV6-3	NA	CASSSSIQGEANYGYTF	NA
NA	TRBJ2-1	TRBV12-3/TRBV12-4	NA	CASSLGYQLGFF	TGTGCCAGCAGTTTAGGGTACCAACTCGGGTTCTTC
TRBD1	TRBJ1-1	TRBV6-2/TRBV6-3	NA	CASSYNPPTGAEAFF	TGTGCCAGCAGTTACAACCCCCCGACAGGGGCTGAAGCTTTCTTT
NA	TRBJ1-2	TRBV18	NA	CASSPSQDYGYTF	TGTGCCAGCTCACCAAGTCAGGACTATGGCTACACCTTC
NA	TRBJ1-2	TRBV12-3/TRBV12-4	NA	CASSLAHSYGYTF	TGTGCCAGCAGTTTAGCCCACAGCTATGGCTACACCTTC
TRBD2	TRBJ2-7	TRBV11-2	NA	CASSTGGGSYEQYF	TGTGCCAGCAGCACCGGGGGGGGCTCCTACGAGCAGTACTTC
TRBD2	TRBJ2-5	TRBV5-4	NA	CASSRVAGEETQYF	TGTGCCAGCAGCCGCGTAGCGGGAGAAGAGACCCAGTACTTC
TRBD1	TRBJ1-5	TRBV19	NA	CASSLQGGAQPQHF	TGTGCCAGTAGTTTACAGGGGGGGGCTCAGCCCCAGCATTTT
NA	TRBJ2-2	TRBV24-1	NA	CATSDPTSGRGELFF	TGTGCCACCAGTGATCCCACTAGTGGGCGCGGGGAGCTGTTTTTT
TRBD2	TRBJ2-6	TRBV30	once	CAWGLAGVSGANVLTF	TGTGCCTGGGGACTAGCGGGAGTTTCTGGGGCCAACGTCCTGACTTTC
TRBD1	TRBJ2-2	TRBV6-6	NA	CASSSPGQLSTGELFF	TGTGCCAGCAGTTCCCCGGGACAGCTCAGCACCGGGGAGCTGTTTTTT